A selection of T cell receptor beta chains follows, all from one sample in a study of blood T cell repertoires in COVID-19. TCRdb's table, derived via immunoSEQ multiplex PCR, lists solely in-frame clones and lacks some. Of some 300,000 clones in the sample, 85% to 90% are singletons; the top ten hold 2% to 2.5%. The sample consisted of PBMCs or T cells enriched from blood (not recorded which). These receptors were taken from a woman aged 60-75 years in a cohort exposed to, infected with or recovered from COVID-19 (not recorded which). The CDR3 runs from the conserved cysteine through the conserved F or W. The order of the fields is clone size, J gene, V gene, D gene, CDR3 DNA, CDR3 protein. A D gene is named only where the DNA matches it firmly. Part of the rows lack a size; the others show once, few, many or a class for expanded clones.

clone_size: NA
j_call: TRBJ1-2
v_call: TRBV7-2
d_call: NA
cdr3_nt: TGTGCCAGCAGCTCTGGGGCGTATTATGGCTACACCTTC
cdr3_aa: CASSSGAYYGYTF

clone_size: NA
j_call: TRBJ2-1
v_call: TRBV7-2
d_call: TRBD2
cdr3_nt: TGTGCCAGCAGCTCTTTAGCGGGAGGGTACAATGAGCAGTTCTTC
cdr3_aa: CASSSLAGGYNEQFF

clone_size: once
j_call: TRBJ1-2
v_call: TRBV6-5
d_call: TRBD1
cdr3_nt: TGTGCCAGCAGAAGACAGGGGGCCAGTGGCTACACCTTC
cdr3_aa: CASRRQGASGYTF

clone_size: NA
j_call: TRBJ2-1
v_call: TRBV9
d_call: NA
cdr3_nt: TGTGCCAGCAGCGCGCTCGTGGGGCTCGATGAGCAGTTCTTC
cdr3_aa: CASSALVGLDEQFF

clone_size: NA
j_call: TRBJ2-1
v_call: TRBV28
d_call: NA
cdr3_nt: TGTGCCAGCAGTTTCAGGAGGAGGGTTTACAATGAGCAGTTCTTC
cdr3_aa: CASSFRRRVYNEQFF

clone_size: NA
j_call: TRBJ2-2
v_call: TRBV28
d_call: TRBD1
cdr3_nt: TGTGCCAGCAGCCCAGGGGGCGTAAAGTTCGGGGAGCTGTTTTTT
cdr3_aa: CASSPGGVKFGELFF

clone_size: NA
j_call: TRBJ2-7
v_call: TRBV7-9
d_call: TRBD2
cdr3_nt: TGTGCCAGCAGCCTCTCCGGGACTACTCACTACGAGCAGTACTTC
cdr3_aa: CASSLSGTTHYEQYF

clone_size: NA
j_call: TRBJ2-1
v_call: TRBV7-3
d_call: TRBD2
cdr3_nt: TGTGCCAGCAGCTTACTCAGCGGGAAACACAATGAGCAGTTCTTC
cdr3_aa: CASSLLSGKHNEQFF

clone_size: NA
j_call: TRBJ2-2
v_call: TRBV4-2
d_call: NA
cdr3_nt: TGTGCCAGCAGCCCCCTACTAGGAGCGAACACCGGGGAGCTGTTTTTT
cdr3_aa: CASSPLLGANTGELFF

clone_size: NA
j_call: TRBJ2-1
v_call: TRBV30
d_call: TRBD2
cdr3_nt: TGTGCCTGGAGTAACTCCAGGACTAGCGGGACCTACAATGAGCAGTTCTTC
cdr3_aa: CAWSNSRTSGTYNEQFF

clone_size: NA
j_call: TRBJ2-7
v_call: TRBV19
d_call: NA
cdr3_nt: TGTGCCAGTAGTATCCCCGGAGGATCCTACGAGCAGTACTTC
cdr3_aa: CASSIPGGSYEQYF

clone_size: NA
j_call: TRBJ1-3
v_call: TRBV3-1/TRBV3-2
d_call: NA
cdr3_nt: TGTGCCAGCAGCCAAGATGTCCGGGGGGACACCATATATTTT
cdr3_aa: CASSQDVRGDTIYF

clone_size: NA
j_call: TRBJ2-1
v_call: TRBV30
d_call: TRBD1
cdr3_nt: TGTGCCTGGAGTGTTCGGACAGGGTTTTCCTACAATGAGCAGTTCTTC
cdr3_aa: CAWSVRTGFSYNEQFF

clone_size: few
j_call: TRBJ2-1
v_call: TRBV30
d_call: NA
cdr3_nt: TGTGCCTGGAGTGTACGGTGGGGACACCTGATTAATGAGCAGTTCTTC
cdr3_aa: CAWSVRWGHLINEQFF

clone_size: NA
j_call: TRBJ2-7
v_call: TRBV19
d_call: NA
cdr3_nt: TGTGCCAGTAGTAGCCTGACAGGAATCCTCTACGAGCAGTACTTC
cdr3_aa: CASSSLTGILYEQYF

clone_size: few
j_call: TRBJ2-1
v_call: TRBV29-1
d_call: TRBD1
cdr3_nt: TGCAGCGTTGAGTCAGGGGGCAATGAGCAGTTCTTC
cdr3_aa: CSVESGGNEQFF

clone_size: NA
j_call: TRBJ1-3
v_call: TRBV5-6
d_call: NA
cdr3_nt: TGTGCCAGCAGCTCCGGGGGAGGGGCCCGGGTGCGCATGGGCACCATATATTTT
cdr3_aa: CASSSGGGARVRMGTIYF